A selection of T cell receptor beta chains follows, all from one sample in a study of shared clonotypes between healthy human individuals. Profiled with immunoSEQ multiplex PCR; TCRdb holds only in-frame clones, not every one. The profile shows approximately 980,000 clones, about three quarters of them singletons. Material for sequencing was memory CD4+ T cells sorted from blood. These receptor sequences come from a man younger than 35 in good health. The CDR3 runs from the conserved cysteine through the conserved F or W. Each record gives: D gene, J gene, V gene, clone size, CDR3 DNA, CDR3 protein. The D gene is left open where the match is weak. Only part of the rows carry a size: once, few, many, or a class if the clone is expanded.

- TRBJ2-6 TRBV19 few TGTGCCAGTGGGCCAGGTTTCTCTGGGGCCAACGTCCTGACTTTC CASGPGFSGANVLTF
- TRBJ2-2 TRBV6-5 once TGTGCCAGTTGGTATTCGAACACCGGGGAGCTGTTTTTT CASWYSNTGELFF
- TRBJ2-1 TRBV29-1 - TGCACCGTGGGGACGAGAAATGAGCAGTTCTTC CTVGTRNEQFF
- TRBJ1-6 TRBV27 - TGTGCCAGCAGTTGGTCGGTTAGCTCCTATAATTCACCCCTCCACTTT CASSWSVSSYNSPLHF
- TRBJ2-3 TRBV6-1 - TGTGCCAGCAGTGAACGGACGCTAACTACAGATACGCAGTATTTT CASSERTLTTDTQYF
- TRBJ2-7 TRBV7-8 few TGTGCCAGCAGCCCCCGAGGCCGGAGAGACAGCTCCTACGAGCAGTACTTC CASSPRGRRDSSYEQYF
TRBD1 TRBJ2-7 TRBV11-2 - TGTGCCAGCAGCAAAACGACAGGGGGACACTACGAGCAGTACTTC CASSKTTGGHYEQYF
- TRBJ2-3 TRBV5-4 - TGTGCCAGCAGCCCCACAGGGGGGGGAAATACGCAGTATTTT CASSPTGGGNTQYF
- TRBJ2-4 TRBV18 - TGTGCCAGCTCACCTTCACACGATCTAGCCAAAAACATTCAGTACTTC CASSPSHDLAKNIQYF
- TRBJ2-1 TRBV7-9 - TGTGCCAGCAGCTTAGAGCACAGGTTTTTGGCCAATGAGCAGTTCTTC CASSLEHRFLANEQFF
- TRBJ2-6 TRBV19 - TGTGCCAGTACCCCCTCGGGGCACTACCGTCCTGGGGCCAACGTCCTGACTTTC CASTPSGHYRPGANVLTF
- TRBJ2-7 TRBV4-3 - TGCGCCAGCAGCCAAGATCTAGACGGAGTCTACGGGCAGTACTTC CASSQDLDGVYGQYF
- TRBJ2-2 TRBV5-1 - TGCGCCAGCAGCTTGGAGGGCCCGGGCGGGGAGCTGTTTTTT CASSLEGPGGELFF
TRBD2 TRBJ2-5 TRBV6-4 - TGTGCCAGCAGTGCCCGCCCGGGGGGCCAAGAGACCCAGTACTTC CASSARPGGQETQYF
- TRBJ2-5 TRBV6-1 - TGTGCCAGCCGCCCTGGGGGTCGAGAGACCCAGTACTTC CASRPGGRETQYF
- TRBJ2-2 TRBV30 few TGTGCCTGGAGGAGGACAACCAACACCGGGGAGCTGTTTTTT CAWRRTTNTGELFF
TRBD2 TRBJ2-3 TRBV7-9 - TGTGCCAGCAGCTCTAACGGGAGGGCCAGCACAGATACGCAGTATTTT CASSSNGRASTDTQYF
TRBD2 TRBJ2-3 TRBV4-3 - TGCGCCAGCAGCCAAGTCCCCGGCGGGGGTACAGATACGCAGTATTTT CASSQVPGGGTDTQYF
- TRBJ2-5 TRBV7-8 - TGTGCCAGCAGCCCTAGTGTAAATCGGATGCCGCGAGAGACCCAGTACTTC CASSPSVNRMPRETQYF
- TRBJ1-2 TRBV20-1 - TGCAGTGCAAGGACAGACTATGGCTACACCTTC CSARTDYGYTF
- TRBJ1-5 TRBV6-1 - TGTGCCAGCACTTTTTCAGGGGGCAATCAGCCCCAGCATTTT CASTFSGGNQPQHF
- TRBJ2-3 TRBV5-5 - TGTGCCAGCAGCTTGTGGTGGCCGGACAAAAGCACAGATACGCAGTATTTT CASSLWWPDKSTDTQYF
- TRBJ1-1 TRBV7-6 - TGTGCCAGCAGCCTGGGTGGGGGGCCCGGGAACACTGAAGCTTTCTTT CASSLGGGPGNTEAFF
- TRBJ1-3 TRBV28 - TGTGCCAGCAGTCGTCAAGGACTCACTCTAGGAAACACCATATATTTT CASSRQGLTLGNTIYF
TRBD1 TRBJ2-5 TRBV15 - TGTGCCACCAGCACGGACAGGGGGGCGCAGACCCAGTACTTC CATSTDRGAQTQYF
- TRBJ1-6 TRBV5-6 - TGTGCCAGCAGCTCGGATCTAGGGGGAACCTATAATTCACCCCTCCACTTT CASSSDLGGTYNSPLHF
TRBD2 TRBJ2-7 TRBV27 many TGTGCCAGCGGTACCGGGACTAGCGGTCTTTCCTACGAGCAGTACTTC CASGTGTSGLSYEQYF
- TRBJ2-7 TRBV21-1 - TGTGCCAGCAGTGACCGATTCCGGGGGACTAGCGGGACCTACGAGCAGTACTTC CASSDRFRGTSGTYEQYF
- TRBJ1-5 TRBV4-3 - TGCGCCAGCAGCCAAGATTTCATCGCTAATCAGCCCCAGCATTTT CASSQDFIANQPQHF
- TRBJ2-4 TRBV28 - TGTGCCAGCAGTAAGAAACTTATAGCCAAAAACATTCAGTACTTC CASSKKLIAKNIQYF
TRBD1 TRBJ2-5 TRBV5-1 - TGCGCCAGCAGTCCAGCCCCGGGGACAGGGGGGCAAGAGACCCAGTACTTC CASSPAPGTGGQETQYF
TRBD2 TRBJ2-4 TRBV7-2 - TGTGCCAGCAGCTTCCCGGGGGGTGCCTTTCCCGAAAACATTCAGTACTTC CASSFPGGAFPENIQYF
- TRBJ2-3 TRBV30 - TGTGCCTGGAGTGTACACGCAGGTAGCACAGATACGCAGTATTTT CAWSVHAGSTDTQYF
- TRBJ2-5 TRBV10-3 - TGTGCCATCAGTGACGGTGGAGGAAAGGAAGAGACCCAGTACTTC CAISDGGGKEETQYF
- TRBJ2-7 TRBV6-5 - TGTGCCAGCAGTTACTCGACAGGTTACGAGCAGTACTTC CASSYSTGYEQYF
TRBD1 TRBJ1-3 TRBV30 - TGTGCCTGGAGCGCAGACAGGGACTCTGGAAACACCATATATTTT CAWSADRDSGNTIYF
- TRBJ2-3 TRBV25-1 once TGTGCCAGCCAGACAGAAAACACAGATACGCAGTATTTT CASQTENTDTQYF
- TRBJ2-4 TRBV7-2 - TGTGCCAGCAGCTTAGGTGAGGAGAACATTCAGTACTTC CASSLGEENIQYF
TRBD2 TRBJ2-7 TRBV6-1 - TGTGCCAGCAGCCCGGGGAGGGTCTCCTACGAGCAGTACTTC CASSPGRVSYEQYF
TRBD2 TRBJ2-2 TRBV30 - TGTGCCTGGAGTAACACACCGGGAGGTGTCGGCGGGGAGCTGTTTTTT CAWSNTPGGVGGELFF
TRBD2 TRBJ2-4 TRBV2 - TGTGCCAGCAGTGAGGCTAGCGGGAGGGTTACCAAAAACATTCAGTACTTC CASSEASGRVTKNIQYF
TRBD1 TRBJ1-2 TRBV15 - TGTGCCACCAGCGGGGGGAGATTGCGGGACAGAAACTATGGCTACACCTTC CATSGGRLRDRNYGYTF
- TRBJ1-4 TRBV10-2 - TGCGCCAGCAGTGGACAGGAGGAGGAAAAACTGTTTTTT CASSGQEEEKLFF
- TRBJ2-7 TRBV4-3 - TGCGCCAGCAGCCAAGATAACAGCAACCGCTACGAGCAGTACTTC CASSQDNSNRYEQYF
- TRBJ2-5 TRBV18 once TGTGCCAGCTCAAAACTGGGAAGGGAGACCCAGTACTTC CASSKLGRETQYF
- TRBJ1-1 TRBV10-3 - TGTGCCATCAGTGAGTCGGGGGGCTCTAACACTGAAGCTTTCTTT CAISESGGSNTEAFF
TRBD2 TRBJ2-5 TRBV29-1 - TGCAGCGTTGAAGCCGTCACTAGCGGGACCCAGTACTTC CSVEAVTSGTQYF
- TRBJ2-1 TRBV7-8 - TGTGCCAGCAGGCACCCTATCGAGCGCCTAGATGAGCAGTTCTTC CASRHPIERLDEQFF
- TRBJ2-2 TRBV10-3 - TGTGCCATCAGCAAGGAGGGGCGAACCGGGGAGCTGTTTTTT CAISKEGRTGELFF
- TRBJ2-2 TRBV19 - TGTGCCAGCAACAGGGTAACAACCGGGGAGCTGTTTTTT CASNRVTTGELFF
TRBD2 TRBJ2-3 TRBV29-1 - TGCAGCGTTGAGGGTCTAGCGGGAGTGGGGGATACGCAGTATTTT CSVEGLAGVGDTQYF